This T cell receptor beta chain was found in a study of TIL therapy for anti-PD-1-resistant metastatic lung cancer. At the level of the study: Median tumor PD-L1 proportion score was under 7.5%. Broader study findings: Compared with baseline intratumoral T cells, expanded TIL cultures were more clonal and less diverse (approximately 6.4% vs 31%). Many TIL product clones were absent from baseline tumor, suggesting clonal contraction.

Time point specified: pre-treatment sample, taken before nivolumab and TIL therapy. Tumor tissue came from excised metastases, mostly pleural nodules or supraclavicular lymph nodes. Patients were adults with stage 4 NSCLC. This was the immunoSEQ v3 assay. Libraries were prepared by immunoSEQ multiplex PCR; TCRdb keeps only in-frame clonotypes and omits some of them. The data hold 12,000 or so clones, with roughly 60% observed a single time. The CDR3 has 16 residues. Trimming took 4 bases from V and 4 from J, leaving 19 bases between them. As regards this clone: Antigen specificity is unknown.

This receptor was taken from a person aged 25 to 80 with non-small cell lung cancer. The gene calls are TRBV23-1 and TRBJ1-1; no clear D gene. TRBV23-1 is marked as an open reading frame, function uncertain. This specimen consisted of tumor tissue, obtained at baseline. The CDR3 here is CASSLTPLEASTEAFF. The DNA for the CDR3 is TGCGCCAGCAGTCTAACCCCCCTAGAGGCGAGCACTGAAGCTTTCTTT.